The source of this T cell receptor (beta chain) is a study of CD8+CD57+ T cells in acquired aplastic anemia. Using genomic DNA as the template, TCR beta VDJ and CDR3 profiling was carried out. TCRdb redid the calling of the reads with MiXCR, one entry per CDR3 protein. The sample has around 200,000 distinct CDR3 sequences, around 60% seen once. Before being chosen for sequencing, patients had shown CD8+CD57+ cell expansion by flow cytometry. Trimming cost V 3 bases and J 5 bases, with 11 bases left between them. This CDR3 is built from 13 residues. Germline V gene data show CDR1 as MNHEY and CDR2 as SMNVEV (reference sequence). This clonotype was found many times.

The origin of this receptor is a human donor with aplastic anemia. The source material was sorted CD4+, CD8+, or CD8+CD57+ T cells (not recorded which) from PBMCs. V is TRBV27 and J is TRBJ2-7, with a weak D call TRBD1 (6 bases). The CDR3 here is CASSFRGLDEQYF. The CDR3 DNA follows: TGTGCCAGCAGTTTTAGGGGGTTAGACGAGCAGTACTTC.